The rows below give T cell receptor beta chains drawn from one sample of a study of blood T cell repertoires in COVID-19. Sequenced by immunoSEQ multiplex PCR; TCRdb stores in-frame clones only, minus some. The sample includes 180,000 or so clones, less than 90% of them seen just once. Sequencing input: peripheral blood. Receptors originate from a woman aged 60-70 years with COVID-19, enrolled during active disease. The CDR3 runs from the conserved cysteine through the conserved F or W.

V: TRBV10-1; J: TRBJ2-1; CDR3: CASSHDSYPHEQFF
V: TRBV5-6; J: TRBJ2-7; CDR3: CASSPRGRTSSYEQYF
V: TRBV6-2/TRBV6-3; J: TRBJ1-5; CDR3: CASSSGQPQHF
V: TRBV6-2/TRBV6-3; J: TRBJ2-7; CDR3: CASSLNPTGYEQYF
V: TRBV5-6; J: TRBJ1-6; CDR3: CASSPWTEPNSPLHF
V: TRBV7-2; J: TRBJ2-7; CDR3: CASRTSGGSYEQYF
V: TRBV5-1; J: TRBJ2-1; CDR3: CASSLISGTYNEQFF
V: TRBV11-2; J: TRBJ1-5; CDR3: CASSLEQGAQPQHF
V: TRBV28; J: TRBJ1-2; CDR3: CASSFRTGLGGYTF
V: TRBV5-1; J: TRBJ1-2; CDR3: CASSLLDRGYGYTF
V: TRBV7-9; J: TRBJ2-1; CDR3: CASSFPTQRGQGAPNEQFF
V: TRBV7-2; J: TRBJ1-2; CDR3: CASRNTGGNYGYTF
V: TRBV19; J: TRBJ1-2; CDR3: CASSIDVGSRGRHTF
V: TRBV5-6; J: TRBJ2-3; CDR3: CASSLLAGTGARNTQYF
V: TRBV9; J: TRBJ1-3; CDR3: CASSAYRQTFSTNTIYF
V: TRBV29-1; J: TRBJ1-3; CDR3: CSVVQGSGNTIYF
V: TRBV5-1; J: TRBJ2-3; CDR3: CASSLVRTSGITDTQYF
V: TRBV5-6; J: TRBJ1-1; CDR3: CASSSTVDSSHNTEAFF
V: TRBV30; J: TRBJ1-4; CDR3: CAWSSVRGNEKLFF